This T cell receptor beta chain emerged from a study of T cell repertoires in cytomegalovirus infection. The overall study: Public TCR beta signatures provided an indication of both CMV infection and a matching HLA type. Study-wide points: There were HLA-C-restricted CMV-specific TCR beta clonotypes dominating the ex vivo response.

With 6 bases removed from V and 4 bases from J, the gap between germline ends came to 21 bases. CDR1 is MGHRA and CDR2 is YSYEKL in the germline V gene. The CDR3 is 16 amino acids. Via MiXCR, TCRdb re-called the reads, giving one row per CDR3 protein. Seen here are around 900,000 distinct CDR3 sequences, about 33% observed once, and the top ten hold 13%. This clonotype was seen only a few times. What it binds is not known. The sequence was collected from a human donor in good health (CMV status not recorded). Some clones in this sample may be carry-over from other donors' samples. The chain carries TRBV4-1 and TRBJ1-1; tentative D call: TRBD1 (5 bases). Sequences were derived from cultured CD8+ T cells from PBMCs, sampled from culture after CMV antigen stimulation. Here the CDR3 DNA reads TGCGCCAGCAGGATTGGAACAAGCCAGGGCGGCACTGAAGCTTTCTTT. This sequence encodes CASRIGTSQGGTEAFF.